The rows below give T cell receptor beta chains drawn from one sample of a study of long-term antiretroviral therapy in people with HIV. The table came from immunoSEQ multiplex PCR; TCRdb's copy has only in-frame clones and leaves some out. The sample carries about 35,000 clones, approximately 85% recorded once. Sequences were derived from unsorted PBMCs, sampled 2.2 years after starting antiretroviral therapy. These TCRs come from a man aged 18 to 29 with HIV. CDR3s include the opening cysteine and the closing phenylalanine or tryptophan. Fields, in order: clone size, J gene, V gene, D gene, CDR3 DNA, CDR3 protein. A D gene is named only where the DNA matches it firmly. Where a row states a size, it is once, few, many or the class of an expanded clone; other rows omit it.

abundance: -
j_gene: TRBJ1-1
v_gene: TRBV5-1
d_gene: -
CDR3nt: TGCGCCAGCAGCCCGGCCATGAACACTGAAGCTTTCTTT
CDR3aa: CASSPAMNTEAFF

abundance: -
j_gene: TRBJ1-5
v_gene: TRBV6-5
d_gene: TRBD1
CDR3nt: TGTGCCAGCAGTTACGGGACAGACCCGGCATTT
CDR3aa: CASSYGTDPAF

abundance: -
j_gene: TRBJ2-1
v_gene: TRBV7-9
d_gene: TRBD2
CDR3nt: TGTGCCAGCAGCCCGAGTTCCAGCGGGAGTTCGAGTCTTTTTGGTCAGTTCTTC
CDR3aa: CASSPSSSGSSSLFGQFF

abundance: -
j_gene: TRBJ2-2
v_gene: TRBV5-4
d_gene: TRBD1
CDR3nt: TGTGCCAGCAGCCCTCCGGGACAGCCAAACACCGGGGAGCTGTTTTTT
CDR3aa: CASSPPGQPNTGELFF

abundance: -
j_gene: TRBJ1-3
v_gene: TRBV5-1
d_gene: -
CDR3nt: TGCGCCAGCAGCTTGACGGCTATCTCTGGAAACACCATATATTTT
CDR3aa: CASSLTAISGNTIYF

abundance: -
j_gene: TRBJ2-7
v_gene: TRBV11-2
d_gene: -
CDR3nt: TGTGCCAGCAGCACCCAGGGGGGCGAGCAGTACTTC
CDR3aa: CASSTQGGEQYF

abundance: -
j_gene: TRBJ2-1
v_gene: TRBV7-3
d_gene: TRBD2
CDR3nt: TGTGCCAGCAGCCCTTTAGCGGGAGCCTACAATGAGCAGTTCTTC
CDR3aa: CASSPLAGAYNEQFF

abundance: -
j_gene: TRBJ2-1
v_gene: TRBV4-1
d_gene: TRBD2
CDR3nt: TGCGCCAGCAGCCAGGGACTAGAATACAATGAGCAGTTCTTC
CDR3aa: CASSQGLEYNEQFF

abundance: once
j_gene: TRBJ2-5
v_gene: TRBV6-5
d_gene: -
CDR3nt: TGTGCCAGCAGTGTCCAGGGGGGGATAGAGACCCAGTACTTC
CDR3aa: CASSVQGGIETQYF

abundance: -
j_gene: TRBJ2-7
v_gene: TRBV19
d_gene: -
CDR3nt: TGTGCCAGTAGTATAGACTACAGGGCCACCTACGAGCAGTACTTC
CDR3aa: CASSIDYRATYEQYF

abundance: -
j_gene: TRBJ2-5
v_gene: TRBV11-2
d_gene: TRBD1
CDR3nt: TGTGCCAGCAGCTTAGATGCGAGACAGGGGTTAGAGACCCAGTACTTC
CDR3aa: CASSLDARQGLETQYF

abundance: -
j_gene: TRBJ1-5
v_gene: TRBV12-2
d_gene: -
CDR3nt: TGTGCAAGTCGCGGTGACGCACGTATAGCAAGTCAGCCCCAGCATTTT
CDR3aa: CASRGDARIASQPQHF

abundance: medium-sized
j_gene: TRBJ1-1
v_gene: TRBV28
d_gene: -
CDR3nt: TGTGCCAGCACATTCGGAGGCGGTTTTTCGAACACTGAAGCTTTCTTT
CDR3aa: CASTFGGGFSNTEAFF

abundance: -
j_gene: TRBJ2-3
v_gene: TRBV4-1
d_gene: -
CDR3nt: TGCGCCAGCAGCCCGTTGGTGGGACTTGGCACAGATACGCAGTATTTT
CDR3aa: CASSPLVGLGTDTQYF

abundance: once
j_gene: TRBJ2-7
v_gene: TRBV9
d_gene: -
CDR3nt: TGTGCCAGCAGCCCTCAAGTGGGGGGACCTCCCTACGAGCAGTACTTC
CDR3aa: CASSPQVGGPPYEQYF

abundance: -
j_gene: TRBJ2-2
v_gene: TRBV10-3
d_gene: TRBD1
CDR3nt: TGTGCCATCACCCGGACAGGGCCCCTAAACCCCGGGGAGCTGTTTTTT
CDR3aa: CAITRTGPLNPGELFF

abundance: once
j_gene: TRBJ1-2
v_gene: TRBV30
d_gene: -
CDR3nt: TGTGCCTGGTTTCACAAGGGGGGGGCCTTAGCTAACTATGGCTACACCTTC
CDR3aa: CAWFHKGGALANYGYTF

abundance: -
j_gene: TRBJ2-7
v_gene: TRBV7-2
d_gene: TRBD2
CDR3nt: TGTGCCAGCAGCTTACGTAGCGGGGGCATGAAGGGAGGCGAGCAGTACTTC
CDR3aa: CASSLRSGGMKGGEQYF

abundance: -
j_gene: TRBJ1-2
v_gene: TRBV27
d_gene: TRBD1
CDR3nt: TGTGCCAGCAGAGGGACAGGCCAGGGGGGCTACACCTTC
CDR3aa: CASRGTGQGGYTF

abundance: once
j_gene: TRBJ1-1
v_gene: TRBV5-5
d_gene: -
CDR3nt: TGTGCCAGCAGCCCGGAGCAGAGGGTGTACACTGAAGCTTTCTTT
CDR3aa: CASSPEQRVYTEAFF

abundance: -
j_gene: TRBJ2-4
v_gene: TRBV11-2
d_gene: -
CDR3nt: TGTGCCAGCAGCCCTCAAGAAGGACTAGCCAAAAACATTCAGTACTTC
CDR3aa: CASSPQEGLAKNIQYF

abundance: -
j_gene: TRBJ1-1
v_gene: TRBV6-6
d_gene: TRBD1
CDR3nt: TGTGCCAGCAGTTCGACAGACAGGGGGCGTGATGAAGCTTTCTTT
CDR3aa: CASSSTDRGRDEAFF

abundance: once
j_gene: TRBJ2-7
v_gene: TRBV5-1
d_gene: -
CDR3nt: TGCGCCAGCAGCTTGGAACCAGGGACCTACGAGCAGTACTTC
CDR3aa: CASSLEPGTYEQYF

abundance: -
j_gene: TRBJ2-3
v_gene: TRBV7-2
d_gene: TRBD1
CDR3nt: TGTGCCAGCAGCTTTGGACAGGGGGCTTCTGCAGATACGCAGTATTTT
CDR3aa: CASSFGQGASADTQYF

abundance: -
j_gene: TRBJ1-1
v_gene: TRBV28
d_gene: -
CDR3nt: TGTGCCAGCAGTTTTTTGAGAGTTTGGGACACTGAAGCTTTCTTT
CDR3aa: CASSFLRVWDTEAFF

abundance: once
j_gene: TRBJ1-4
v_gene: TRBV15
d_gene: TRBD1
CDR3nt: TGTGCCACCAGCGGGGGGCTCAGGGGGCCGGATGAAAAACTGTTTTTT
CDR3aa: CATSGGLRGPDEKLFF

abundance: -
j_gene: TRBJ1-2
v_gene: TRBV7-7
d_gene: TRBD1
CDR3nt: TGTGCTAGCAGCCCCATCGGACAGGGTCATGGCTACACCTTC
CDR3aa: CASSPIGQGHGYTF

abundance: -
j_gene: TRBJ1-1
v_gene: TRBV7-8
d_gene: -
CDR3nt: TGTGCCAGCAGTTCCCTCGTGGGGGTGAGCACTGAAGCTTTCTTT
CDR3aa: CASSSLVGVSTEAFF

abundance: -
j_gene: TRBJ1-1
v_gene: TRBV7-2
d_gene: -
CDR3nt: TGTGCCAGCAGCCAATACAACACTGAAGCTTTCTTT
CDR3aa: CASSQYNTEAFF

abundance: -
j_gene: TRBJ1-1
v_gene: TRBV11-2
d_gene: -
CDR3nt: TGTGCCAGCAGCTTAGAGGGTCGGGGGGTAAGGAACACTGAAGCTTTCTTT
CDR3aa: CASSLEGRGVRNTEAFF

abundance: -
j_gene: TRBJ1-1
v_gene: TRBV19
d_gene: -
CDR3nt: TGTGCCAGTAGTCGGCAGGGGAACACTGAAGCTTTCTTT
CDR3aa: CASSRQGNTEAFF

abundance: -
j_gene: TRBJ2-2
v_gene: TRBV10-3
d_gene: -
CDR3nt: TGTGCCTCCCGCCGCAGGGAGGACACCGGGGAGCTGTTTTTT
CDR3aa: CASRRREDTGELFF

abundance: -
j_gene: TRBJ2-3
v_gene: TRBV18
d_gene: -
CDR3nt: TGTGCCAGCTCACCCGCGGCGGAGAGGCAGTATTTT
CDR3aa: CASSPAAERQYF

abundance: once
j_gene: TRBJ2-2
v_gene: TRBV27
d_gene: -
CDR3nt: TGTGCCAGCAGTTTATTGATCACCGGGGAGCTGTTTTTT
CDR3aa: CASSLLITGELFF

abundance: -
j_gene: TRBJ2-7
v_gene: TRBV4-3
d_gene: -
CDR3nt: TGCGCCAGCAGCCACGGGGGGGGACAGGGTTTACACGAGCAGTACTTC
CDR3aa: CASSHGGGQGLHEQYF

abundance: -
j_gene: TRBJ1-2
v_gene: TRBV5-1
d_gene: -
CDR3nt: TGCGCCAGCAGCTTGGGGACATACAACTATGGCTACACCTTC
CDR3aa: CASSLGTYNYGYTF

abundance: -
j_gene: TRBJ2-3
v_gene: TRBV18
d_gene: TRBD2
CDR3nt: TGTGCCAGCTCACCACCAAACAGCGGGAGGGGACGGGGAGATACGCAGTATTTT
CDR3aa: CASSPPNSGRGRGDTQYF